This entry is about one TCR beta chain. TCRdb keeps only in-frame clones here, not all; method: immunoSEQ multiplex PCR. Of tens of thousands of clones listed, around 77% are singletons. From germline, CDR1 is SGDLS and CDR2 YYNGEE. V lost 4 bases, J lost 0 bases, and 10 bases lay in between. This CDR3 is built from 14 residues. These data are taken from a study of blood T cell repertoires in COVID-19. About the study: The United States, Italy and Spain provided the acute and convalescent COVID-19 samples. The analysed material was cDNA or gDNA that came from T cells, B-cell-depleted T cells, or PBMCs.

The sequencing sample was made of peripheral blood. The TCR comes from a woman between 65 and 79 years old with COVID-19, enrolled during active disease. This chain uses TRBV9 with TRBJ2-5; D may be TRBD1 (6 bases). CDR3 coding DNA: TGTGCCAGCAGCCCAGGACAGTACCAAGAGACCCAGTACTTC. This encodes CASSPGQYQETQYF.